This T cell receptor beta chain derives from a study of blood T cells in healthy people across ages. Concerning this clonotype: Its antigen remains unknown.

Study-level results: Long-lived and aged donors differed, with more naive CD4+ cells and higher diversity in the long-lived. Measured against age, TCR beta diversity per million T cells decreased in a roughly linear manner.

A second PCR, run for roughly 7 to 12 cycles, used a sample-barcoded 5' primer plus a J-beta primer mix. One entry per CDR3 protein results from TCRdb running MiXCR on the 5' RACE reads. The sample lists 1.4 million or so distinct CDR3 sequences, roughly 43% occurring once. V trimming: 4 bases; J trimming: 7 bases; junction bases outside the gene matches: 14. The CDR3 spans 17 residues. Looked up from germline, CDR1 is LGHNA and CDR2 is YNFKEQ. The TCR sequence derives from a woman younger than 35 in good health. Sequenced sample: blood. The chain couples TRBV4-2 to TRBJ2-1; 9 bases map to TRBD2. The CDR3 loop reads CASSLAGGASGNNEQFF. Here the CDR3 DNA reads TGTGCCAGCAGCCTTGCGGGTGGGGCTAGCGGGAATAATGAGCAGTTCTTC.